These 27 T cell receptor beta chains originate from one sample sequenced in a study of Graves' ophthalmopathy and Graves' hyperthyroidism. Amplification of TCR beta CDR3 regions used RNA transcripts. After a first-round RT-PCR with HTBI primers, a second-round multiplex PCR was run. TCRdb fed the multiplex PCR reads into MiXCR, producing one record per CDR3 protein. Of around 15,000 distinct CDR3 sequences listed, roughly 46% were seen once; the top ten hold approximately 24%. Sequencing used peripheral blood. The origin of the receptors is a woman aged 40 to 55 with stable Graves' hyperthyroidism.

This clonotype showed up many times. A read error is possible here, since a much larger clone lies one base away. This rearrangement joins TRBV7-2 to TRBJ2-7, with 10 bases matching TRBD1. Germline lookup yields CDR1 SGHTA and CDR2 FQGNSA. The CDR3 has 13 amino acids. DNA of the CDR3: TGTGCCAGCAGCCGGGACAGGGGATACGAGCGGTACTTC. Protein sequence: CASSRDRGYERYF. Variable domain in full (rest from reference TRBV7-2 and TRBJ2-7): GAGVSQSPSNKVTEKGKDVELRCDPISGHTALYWYRQSLGQGLEFLIYFQGNSAPDKSGLPSDRFSAERTGGSVSTLTIQRTQQEDSAVYLCASSRDRGYERYFGPGTRLTVT.

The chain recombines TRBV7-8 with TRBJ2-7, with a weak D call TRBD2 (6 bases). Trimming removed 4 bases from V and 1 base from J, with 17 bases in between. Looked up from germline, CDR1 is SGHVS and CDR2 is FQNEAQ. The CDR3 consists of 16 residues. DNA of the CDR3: TGTGCCAGCAGCTCATCACGAGGAGGGCCTTCCTACGAGCAGTACTTC. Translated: CASSSSRGGPSYEQYF.

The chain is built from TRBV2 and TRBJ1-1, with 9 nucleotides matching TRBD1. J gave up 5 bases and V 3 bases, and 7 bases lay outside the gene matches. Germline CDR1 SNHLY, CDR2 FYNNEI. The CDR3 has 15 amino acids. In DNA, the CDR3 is TGTGCCAGCAGTGATTCGGGGACAGGGAGGACTGAAGCTTTCTTT. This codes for CASSDSGTGRTEAFF.

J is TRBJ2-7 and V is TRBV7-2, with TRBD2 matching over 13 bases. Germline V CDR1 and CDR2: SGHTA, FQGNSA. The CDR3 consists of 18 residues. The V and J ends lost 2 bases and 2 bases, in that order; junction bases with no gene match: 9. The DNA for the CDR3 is TGTGCCAGCAGCTTATTTTTTGGGACTAGCGGGGCCACCTACGAGCAGTACTTC. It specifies CASSLFFGTSGATYEQYF.

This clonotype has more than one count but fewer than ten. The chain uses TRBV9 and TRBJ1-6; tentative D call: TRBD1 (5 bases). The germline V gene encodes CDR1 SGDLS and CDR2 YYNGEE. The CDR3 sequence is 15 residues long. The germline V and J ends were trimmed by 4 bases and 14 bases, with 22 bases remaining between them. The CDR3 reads CASSPGYRNPLSLHF. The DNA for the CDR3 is TGTGCCAGCAGCCCAGGATACAGGAATCCCCTGTCCCTCCACTTT. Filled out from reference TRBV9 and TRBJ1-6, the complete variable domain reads DSGVTQTPKHLITATGQRVTLRCSPRSGDLSVYWYQQSLDQGLQFLIQYYNGEERAKGNILERFSAQQFPDLHSELNLSSLELGDSALYFCASSPGYRNPLSLHFGNGTRLTVT.

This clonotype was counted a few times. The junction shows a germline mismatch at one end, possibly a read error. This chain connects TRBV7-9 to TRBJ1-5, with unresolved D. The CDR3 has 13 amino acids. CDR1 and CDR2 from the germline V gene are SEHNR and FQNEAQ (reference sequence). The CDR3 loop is CASSQAAHQPQHF. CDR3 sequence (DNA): TGCGCCAGCAGCCAAGCCGCACATCAGCCCCAGCATTTT.

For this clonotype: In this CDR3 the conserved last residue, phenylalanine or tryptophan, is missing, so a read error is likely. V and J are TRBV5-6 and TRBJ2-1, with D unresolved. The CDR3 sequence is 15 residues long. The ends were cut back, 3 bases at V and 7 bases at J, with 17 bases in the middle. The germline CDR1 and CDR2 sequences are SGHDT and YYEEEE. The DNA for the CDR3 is TGTGCCAGCAGCTGGACCGATGCTTTCGAGAATGAGCAGTTCTTG. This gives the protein CASSWTDAFENEQFL.

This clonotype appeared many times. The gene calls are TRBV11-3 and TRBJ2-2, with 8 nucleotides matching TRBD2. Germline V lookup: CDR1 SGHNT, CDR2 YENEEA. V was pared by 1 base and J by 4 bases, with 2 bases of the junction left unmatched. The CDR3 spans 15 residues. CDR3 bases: TGTGCCAGCAGCTTAGCGGCGGGAGGCACCGGGGAGCTGTTTTTT. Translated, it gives CASSLAAGGTGELFF.

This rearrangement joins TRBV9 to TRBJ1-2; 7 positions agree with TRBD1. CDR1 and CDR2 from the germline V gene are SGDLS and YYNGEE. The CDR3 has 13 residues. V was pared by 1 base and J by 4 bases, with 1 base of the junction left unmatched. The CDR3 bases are TGTGCCAGCAGCGTACAGGGGGGCTATGGCTACACCTTC. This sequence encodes CASSVQGGYGYTF.

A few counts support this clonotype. In DNA form, the CDR3 reads TGCAGTGCTCACCGAGGGACTAGCGGGGGCTCCTCCTACGAGCAGTACTTC. It specifies CSAHRGTSGGSSYEQYF. The rearrangement joins TRBV20-1 to TRBJ2-7; TRBD2 matches at 14 bases. Trimming removed 5 bases from V and 0 bases from J; junction bases left unmatched: 9. The CDR3 spans 17 residues. From germline, CDR1 is DFQATT and CDR2 SNEGSKA (reference sequence).

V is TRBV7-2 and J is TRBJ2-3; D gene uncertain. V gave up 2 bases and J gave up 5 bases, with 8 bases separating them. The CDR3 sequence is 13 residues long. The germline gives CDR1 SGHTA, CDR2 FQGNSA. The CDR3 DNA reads TGTGCCAGCAGCTTAAATTTTCGAGATACGCAGTATTTT. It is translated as CASSLNFRDTQYF.

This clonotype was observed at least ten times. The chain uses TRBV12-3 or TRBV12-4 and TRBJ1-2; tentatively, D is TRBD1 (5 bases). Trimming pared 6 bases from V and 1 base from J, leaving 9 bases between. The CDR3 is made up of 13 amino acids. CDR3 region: CASRRTSNYGYTF. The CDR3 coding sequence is TGTGCCAGCAGACGGACAAGTAACTATGGCTACACCTTC.

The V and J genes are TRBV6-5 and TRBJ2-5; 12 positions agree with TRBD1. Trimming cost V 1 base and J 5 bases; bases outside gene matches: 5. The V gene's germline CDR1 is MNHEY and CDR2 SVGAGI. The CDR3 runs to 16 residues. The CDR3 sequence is CASSYFGTGGEETQYF. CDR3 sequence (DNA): TGTGCCAGCAGTTACTTTGGGACAGGGGGCGAGGAGACCCAGTACTTC.

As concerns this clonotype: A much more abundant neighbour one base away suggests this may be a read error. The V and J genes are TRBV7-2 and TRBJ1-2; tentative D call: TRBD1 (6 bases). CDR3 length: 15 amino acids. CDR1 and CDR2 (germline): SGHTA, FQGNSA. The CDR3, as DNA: TGTGCCTGCAGCTCACCCGGGACAATGAACTATGGCTACACCTTC. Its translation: CACSSPGTMNYGYTF.

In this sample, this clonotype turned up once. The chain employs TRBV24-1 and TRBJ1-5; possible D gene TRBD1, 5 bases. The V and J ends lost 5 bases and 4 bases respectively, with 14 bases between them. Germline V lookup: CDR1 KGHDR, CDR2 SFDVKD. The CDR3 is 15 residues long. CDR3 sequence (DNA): TGTGCCACCAGTGCTAGGGTGGGGACGAATCAGCCCCAGCATTTT. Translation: CATSARVGTNQPQHF.

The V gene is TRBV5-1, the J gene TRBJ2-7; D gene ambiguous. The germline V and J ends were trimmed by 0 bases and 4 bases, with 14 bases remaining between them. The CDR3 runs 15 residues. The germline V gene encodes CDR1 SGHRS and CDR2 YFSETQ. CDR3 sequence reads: CASSLEGGNIYEQYF. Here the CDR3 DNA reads TGCGCCAGCAGCTTGGAAGGCGGAAACATTTACGAGCAGTACTTC.

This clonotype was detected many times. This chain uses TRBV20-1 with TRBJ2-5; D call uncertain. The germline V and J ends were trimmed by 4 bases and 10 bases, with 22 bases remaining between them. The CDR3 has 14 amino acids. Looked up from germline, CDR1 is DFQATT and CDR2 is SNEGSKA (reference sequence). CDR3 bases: TGCAGTGCTAAAACCCCGGACGGCGTTTCAGACCAGTACTTC. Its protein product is CSAKTPDGVSDQYF.

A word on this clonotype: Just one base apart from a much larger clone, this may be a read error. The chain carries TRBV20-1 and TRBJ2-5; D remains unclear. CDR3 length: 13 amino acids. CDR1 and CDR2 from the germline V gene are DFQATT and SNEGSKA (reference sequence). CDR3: CSAANRVPRTQHF. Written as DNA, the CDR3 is TGCAGTGCGGCTAACCGGGTCCCTCGGACCCAGCACTTC.

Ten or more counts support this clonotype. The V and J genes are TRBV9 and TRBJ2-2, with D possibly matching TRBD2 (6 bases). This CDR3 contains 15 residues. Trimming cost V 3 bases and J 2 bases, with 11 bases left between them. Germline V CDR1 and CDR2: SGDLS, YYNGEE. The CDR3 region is CASSGSGDNTGELFF. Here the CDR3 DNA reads TGTGCCAGCAGCGGTAGCGGAGACAACACCGGGGAGCTGTTTTTT.

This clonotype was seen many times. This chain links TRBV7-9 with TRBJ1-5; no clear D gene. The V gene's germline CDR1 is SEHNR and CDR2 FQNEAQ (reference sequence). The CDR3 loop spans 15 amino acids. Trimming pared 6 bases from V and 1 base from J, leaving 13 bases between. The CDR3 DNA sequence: TGTGCCAGCAGTCTTGACACAGCCAGCAATCAGCCCCAGCATTTT. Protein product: CASSLDTASNQPQHF.

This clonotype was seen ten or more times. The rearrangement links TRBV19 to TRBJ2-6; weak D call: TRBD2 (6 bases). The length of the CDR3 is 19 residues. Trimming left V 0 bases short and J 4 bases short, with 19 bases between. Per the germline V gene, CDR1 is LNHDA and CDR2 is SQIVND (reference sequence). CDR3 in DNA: TGTGCCAGTAGTATAGATGGAAGAAGGGGAGGCTTGGGGGCCAACGTCCTGACTTTC. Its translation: CASSIDGRRGGLGANVLTF.

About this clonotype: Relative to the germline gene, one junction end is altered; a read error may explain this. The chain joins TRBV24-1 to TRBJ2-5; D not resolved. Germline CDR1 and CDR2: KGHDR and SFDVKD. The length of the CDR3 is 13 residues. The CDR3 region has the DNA TGTGCCATCAGTGTCCGAAACCGAGAGACCCAGTACTTC. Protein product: CAISVRNRETQYF.

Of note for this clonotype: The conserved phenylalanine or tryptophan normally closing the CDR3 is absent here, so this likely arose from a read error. CDR3 bases: TGTGCCAGCAGCGGCGCCACGGGGCAGGTCTATGGCTACACCTCC. Translation gives CASSGATGQVYGYTS. This chain uses TRBV7-2 with TRBJ1-2, with D possibly TRBD1 on 5 matching bases. V lost 5 bases, J lost 4 bases, and 17 bases lay in between. The CDR3 is 15 amino acids. CDR1 SGHTA and CDR2 FQGNSA come from the germline V gene.

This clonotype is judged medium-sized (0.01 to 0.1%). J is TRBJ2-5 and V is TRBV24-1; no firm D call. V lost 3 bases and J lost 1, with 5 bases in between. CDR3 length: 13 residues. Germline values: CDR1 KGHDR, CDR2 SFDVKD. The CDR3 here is CATSDPPQETQYF. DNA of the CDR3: TGTGCCACCAGTGATCCGCCCCAAGAGACCCAGTACTTC.

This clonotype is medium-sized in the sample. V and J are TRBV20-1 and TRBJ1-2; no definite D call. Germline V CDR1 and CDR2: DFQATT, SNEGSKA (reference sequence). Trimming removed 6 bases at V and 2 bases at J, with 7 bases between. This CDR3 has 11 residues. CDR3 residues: CSAKDNYGYTF. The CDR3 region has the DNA TGCAGTGCCAAGGACAACTATGGCTACACCTTC.

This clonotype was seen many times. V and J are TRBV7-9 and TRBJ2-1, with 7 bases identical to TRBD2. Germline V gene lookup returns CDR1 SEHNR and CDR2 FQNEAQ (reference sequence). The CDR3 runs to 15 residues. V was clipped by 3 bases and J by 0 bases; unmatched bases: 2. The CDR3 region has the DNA TGTGCCAGCAGCTTCAGCGGGACCTCCTACAATGAGCAGTTCTTC. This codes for CASSFSGTSYNEQFF. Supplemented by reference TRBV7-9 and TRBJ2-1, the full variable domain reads DTGVSQNPRHKITKRGQNVTFRCDPISEHNRLYWYRQTLGQGPEFLTYFQNEAQLEKSRLLSDRFSAERPKGSFSTLEIQRTEQGDSAMYLCASSFSGTSYNEQFFGPGTRLTVL.

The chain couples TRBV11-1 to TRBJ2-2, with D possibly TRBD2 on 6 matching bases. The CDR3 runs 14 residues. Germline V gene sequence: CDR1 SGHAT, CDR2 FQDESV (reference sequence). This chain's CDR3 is CDTRPGGLAGELFF. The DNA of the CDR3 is TGTGACACCCGCCCCGGGGGACTCGCCGGGGAGCTGTTTTTT.